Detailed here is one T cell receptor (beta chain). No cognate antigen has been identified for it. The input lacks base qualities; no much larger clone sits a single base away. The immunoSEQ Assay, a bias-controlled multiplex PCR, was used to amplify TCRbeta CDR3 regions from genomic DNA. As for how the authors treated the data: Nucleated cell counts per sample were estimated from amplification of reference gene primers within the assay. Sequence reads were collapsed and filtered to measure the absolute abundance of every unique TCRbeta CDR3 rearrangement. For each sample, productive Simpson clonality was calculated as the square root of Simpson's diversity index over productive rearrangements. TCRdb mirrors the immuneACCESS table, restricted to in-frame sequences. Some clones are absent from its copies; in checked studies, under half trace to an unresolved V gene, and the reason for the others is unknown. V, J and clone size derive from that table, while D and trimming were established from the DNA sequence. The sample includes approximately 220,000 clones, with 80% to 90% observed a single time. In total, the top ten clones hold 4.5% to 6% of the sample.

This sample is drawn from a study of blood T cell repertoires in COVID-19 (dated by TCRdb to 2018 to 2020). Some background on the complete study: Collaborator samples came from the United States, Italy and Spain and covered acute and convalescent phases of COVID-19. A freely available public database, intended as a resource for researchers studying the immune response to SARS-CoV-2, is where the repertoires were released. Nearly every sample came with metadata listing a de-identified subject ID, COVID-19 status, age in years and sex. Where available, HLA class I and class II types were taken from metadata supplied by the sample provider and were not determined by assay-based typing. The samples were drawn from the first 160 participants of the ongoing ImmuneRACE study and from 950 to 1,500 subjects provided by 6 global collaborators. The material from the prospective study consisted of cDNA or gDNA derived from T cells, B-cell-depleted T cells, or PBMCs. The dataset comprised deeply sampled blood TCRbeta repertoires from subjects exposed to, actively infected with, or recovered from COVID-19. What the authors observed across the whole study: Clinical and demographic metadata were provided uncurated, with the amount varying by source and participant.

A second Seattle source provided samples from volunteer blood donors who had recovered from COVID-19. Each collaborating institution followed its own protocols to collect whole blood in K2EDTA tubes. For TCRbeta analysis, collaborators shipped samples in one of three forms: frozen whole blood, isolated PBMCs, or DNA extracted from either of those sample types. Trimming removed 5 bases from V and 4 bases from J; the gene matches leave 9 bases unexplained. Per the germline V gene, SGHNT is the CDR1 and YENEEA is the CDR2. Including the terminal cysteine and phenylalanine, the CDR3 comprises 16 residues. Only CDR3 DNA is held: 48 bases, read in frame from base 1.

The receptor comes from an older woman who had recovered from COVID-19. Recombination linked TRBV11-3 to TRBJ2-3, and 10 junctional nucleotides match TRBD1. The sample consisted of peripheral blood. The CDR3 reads CASSTPTGGAADTQYF. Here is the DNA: TGTGCCAGCAGCACGCCGACAGGGGGCGCGGCAGATACGCAGTATTTT. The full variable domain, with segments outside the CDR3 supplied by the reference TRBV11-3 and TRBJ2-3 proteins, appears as EAGVVQSPRYKIIEKKQPVAFWCNPISGHNTLYWYLQNLGQGPELLIRYENEEAVDDSQLPKDRFSAERLKGVDSTLKIQPAELGDSAVYLCASSTPTGGAADTQYFGPGTRLTVL.